This T cell receptor beta chain was captured in a study of blood T cell repertoires in COVID-19. This clone was found many times. The method was immunoSEQ multiplex PCR; TCRdb's version includes in-frame clones alone and lacks a portion of them. The sample has 180,000 or so clones, 70% to 90% seen once; the top ten hold roughly 7.8%. This CDR3 contains 15 residues. Trimming at V came to 5 bases and at J to 9 bases, leaving 8 bases not matched to a gene. CDR1 and CDR2 (germline): SGHNT, YENEEA. The V gene is TRBV11-3, the J gene TRBJ2-1; TRBD1 agrees at 12 bases. Sequencing was carried out using peripheral blood. This receptor was obtained from a man aged 55-75 years with acute or convalescent COVID-19. The CDR3 bases are TGTGCCAGCAGCCTATCCGGGACAGGGGGCTCTGAGCAGTTCTTC. It encodes CASSLSGTGGSEQFF.